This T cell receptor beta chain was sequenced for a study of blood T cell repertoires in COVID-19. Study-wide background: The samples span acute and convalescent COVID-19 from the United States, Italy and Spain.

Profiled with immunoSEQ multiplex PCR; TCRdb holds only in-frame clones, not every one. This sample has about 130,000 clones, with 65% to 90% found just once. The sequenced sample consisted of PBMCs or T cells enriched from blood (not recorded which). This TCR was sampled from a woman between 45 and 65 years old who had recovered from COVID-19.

The CDR3 here is CATRTDSYSNQPQHF. The CDR3 DNA follows: TGTGCCACTCGCACGGACAGCTATAGCAATCAGCCCCAGCATTTT. The chain carries TRBV19 and TRBJ1-5, with D perhaps TRBD1 (6 bases). Deletions cut 10 bases from V and 0 bases from J, with 16 bases between. The germline CDR1 and CDR2 sequences are LNHDA and SQIVND (reference sequence). CDR3 length: 15 amino acids.